Presented here are 26 T cell receptor beta chains from one specimen sequenced in a study of T cells after yellow fever vaccination. TCRdb used MiXCR to reprocess the 5' RACE reads, holding one entry per CDR3 protein. The table shows a few hundred thousand distinct CDR3 sequences, with approximately 8% occurring only once. The sample was PBMCs, taken roughly 45 days after the first yellow fever vaccination. The receptor source for this set is a man aged 18 to 35 who received the YFV17D yellow fever vaccine.

This clonotype was counted a few times. The chain combines TRBV30 with TRBJ1-6, with TRBD1 as a possible D gene (6 bases). The CDR3 sequence is 14 residues long. Germline values: CDR1 GTSNPN, CDR2 SVGIG (reference sequence). V lost 0 bases, J lost 5 bases, and 8 bases lay in between. The DNA for the CDR3 is TGTGCCTGGAGTGTGGACAGCAATAATTCACCCCTCCACTTT. This translates into CAWSVDSNNSPLHF.

This clonotype was detected only a few times. V is TRBV6-1 and J is TRBJ1-2; 10 nucleotides match TRBD1. Germline values: CDR1 MNHNS, CDR2 SASEGT. V dropped 10 bases and J dropped 4; count of bases not matched to a gene: 9. The CDR3 contains 14 residues. This chain's CDR3 is CATTRRDRGYGYTF. The CDR3 region has the DNA TGTGCCACCACACGCCGGGACAGGGGCTATGGCTACACCTTC.

The V call is TRBV4-3, the J call TRBJ1-6; D uncertain. This CDR3 comprises 17 residues. Germline CDR1 is LGHNA and CDR2 is YSLEER. Trimming pared 3 bases from V and 1 base from J, leaving 13 bases between. In DNA, the CDR3 is TGCGCCAGCAGCCAGGAGGCTGTCGGTTCCTATAATTCACCCCTCCACTTT. The encoded protein is CASSQEAVGSYNSPLHF.

This clonotype has more than one count but fewer than ten. The chain carries TRBV6-1 and TRBJ2-7, with TRBD1 identical over 7 bases. CDR1 MNHNS and CDR2 SASEGT come from the germline V gene. V lost 3 bases, J lost 0 bases, and 2 bases stayed unmatched. The CDR3 contains 14 residues. The CDR3 DNA is TGTGCCAGCAGTGAGCGACAGGGCTCCTACGAGCAGTACGTC. It is translated as CASSERQGSYEQYV.

The chain uses TRBV20-1 and TRBJ1-5; TRBD1 is a possible D gene (5 bases). V lost 3 bases, J lost 5 bases, and 11 bases lay in between. The length of the CDR3 is 13 residues. Germline V gene lookup returns CDR1 DFQATT and CDR2 SNEGSKA (reference sequence). The CDR3 spells CSASPEQDQPQHF. CDR3 bases: TGCAGTGCTAGTCCGGAACAGGATCAGCCCCAGCATTTT.

There are many counts of this clonotype. CDR3 sequence reads: CASSQEVTDSYGYTF. CDR3 sequence (DNA): TGCGCCAGCAGCCAAGAGGTAACAGACTCGTATGGCTACACCTTC. The chain is built from TRBV4-3 and TRBJ1-2; no definite D call. Germline values: CDR1 LGHNA, CDR2 YSLEER. V lost 0 bases and J lost 5, with 13 bases in between. CDR3 size: 15 residues.

The rearrangement links TRBV4-1 to TRBJ1-1, with 8 bases aligning to TRBD1. This CDR3 contains 15 residues. Trimming cost V 4 bases and J 0 bases; bases outside gene matches: 4. Germline V gene data show CDR1 as MGHRA and CDR2 as YSYEKL. For the CDR3, the DNA is TGCGCCAGCAGCCCTCGACAGGGGCTGAACACTGAAGCTTTCTTT. Translating it yields CASSPRQGLNTEAFF.

In its sample, this clonotype was seen a few times. The chain has TRBV3-1 and TRBJ2-7, with 7 bases identical to TRBD1. The germline V gene has CDR1 LGHDT and CDR2 YNNKEL (reference sequence). Losses at the gene ends were 0 bases for V and 4 bases for J; bases not matched to a gene: 6. The CDR3 sequence is 15 residues long. CDR3 sequence: CASSQDLGTAYEQYF. CDR3 in DNA: TGTGCCAGCAGCCAAGATTTGGGGACAGCTTACGAGCAGTACTTC.

The chain is built from TRBV4-1 and TRBJ2-5; D call uncertain. Germline V gene data show CDR1 as MGHRA and CDR2 as YSYEKL. The CDR3 totals 13 residues. The V end was cut by 5 bases, the J end by 2 bases, with 9 bases between. The CDR3 sequence is CASSVIEQETQYF. DNA for the CDR3: TGCGCCAGCAGCGTTATCGAGCAAGAGACCCAGTACTTC.

The chain couples TRBV19 to TRBJ1-4; a weak D match, TRBD1 (5 bases). The CDR3 loop spans 14 amino acids. V was pared by 8 bases and J by 9 bases, with 19 bases between. Germline V gene data show CDR1 as LNHDA and CDR2 as SQIVND (reference sequence). The CDR3 nucleotides are TGTGCCAGTGGACTCTTAGGGGCCTCTCAAAAACTGTTTTTT. Its protein is CASGLLGASQKLFF.

This rearrangement joins TRBV24-1 to TRBJ2-1; D may match TRBD1 or TRBD2 (6 bases each). V lost 0 bases, J lost 9 bases, and 8 bases lay in between. Germline values: CDR1 KGHDR, CDR2 SFDVKD. The CDR3 has 13 amino acids. The CDR3: CATSDLKGGEQFF. The CDR3 region has the DNA TGTGCCACCAGTGATTTGAAGGGGGGTGAGCAGTTCTTC.

The chain is built from TRBV6-2 or TRBV6-3 and TRBJ2-7, with TRBD1 matching 9 bases. The CDR3 spans 17 residues. J lost 1 base, V lost 6 bases, and 13 bases had no gene match. Germline V gene sequence: CDR1 MNHEY, CDR2 SVGEGT. This chain's CDR3 is CASSPRAGTGLSYEQYV. DNA of the CDR3: TGTGCCAGCAGCCCCCGAGCCGGGACAGGGTTATCCTACGAGCAGTACGTC.

V and J are TRBV10-3 and TRBJ2-2; 8 bases agree with TRBD1. Germline V CDR1 and CDR2: ENHRY, SYGVKD. The CDR3 runs 14 residues. V gave up 6 bases and J gave up 4 bases; unmatched junction bases: 4. In DNA form, the CDR3 reads TGTGCCATCAGCGGGACAGGCAGCACCGGGGAGCTGTTTTTT. It yields the protein CAISGTGSTGELFF.

The sample holds many counts of this clonotype. The chain employs TRBV18 and TRBJ1-5; D gene ambiguous. V was trimmed by 3 bases and J by 5 bases, leaving 8 bases between them. This CDR3 region has 13 residues. Per the germline V gene, CDR1 is KGHSH and CDR2 is LQKENI. The CDR3 DNA is TGTGCCAGCTCACCCCGTGACGATCAGCCCCAGCATTTT. It yields the protein CASSPRDDQPQHF.

This clonotype was observed at least ten times. The rearrangement joins TRBV5-1 to TRBJ1-1; D is possibly TRBD1 (6 bases). V lost 4 bases to trimming and J lost 8 bases, with 15 bases between them. The germline V gene has CDR1 SGHRS and CDR2 YFSETQ. The CDR3 sequence is 13 residues long. The CDR3 protein is CASSPGGAGEAFF. DNA of the CDR3: TGCGCCAGCAGCCCCGGGGGCGCGGGAGAAGCTTTCTTT.

The chain is built from TRBV6-5 and TRBJ2-2; D call uncertain. The CDR3 is 13 amino acids. Trimming removed 0 bases from V and 6 bases from J, with 5 bases in between. CDR1 is MNHEY and CDR2 is SVGAGI in the germline V gene. CDR3 loop: CASSYSSPGELFF. Here the CDR3 DNA reads TGTGCCAGCAGTTACTCAAGTCCCGGGGAGCTGTTTTTT.

The gene calls are TRBV12-3 or TRBV12-4 and TRBJ2-1; D is ambiguous. CDR3 length: 12 amino acids. V lost 7 bases to trimming and J lost 1 base, with 5 bases between them. The CDR3 DNA reads as TGTGCCAGCACCCTTTCCTACAATGAGCAGTTCTTC. Protein sequence: CASTLSYNEQFF.

The V and J genes are TRBV20-1 and TRBJ2-1; D tentatively reads TRBD1 or TRBD2 (5 bases each). CDR1 is DFQATT, CDR2 SNEGSKA, per germline (reference sequence). The CDR3 has 13 amino acids. V lost 0 bases and J lost 5, with 8 bases in between. CDR3 protein: CSARELGDNEQFF. The CDR3 DNA reads TGCAGTGCTAGAGAATTGGGGGACAATGAGCAGTTCTTC.

This sequence joins TRBV20-1 and TRBJ1-2, with a weak D call TRBD1 (5 bases). V was clipped by 0 bases and J by 7 bases, with 15 bases between them. Germline CDR1 reads DFQATT; CDR2 reads SNEGSKA (reference sequence). This CDR3 is 14 amino acids long. CDR3 sequence (DNA): TGCAGTGCTAGAGATTTTAGGGCTGGGGGTGGCTACACCTTC. Protein: CSARDFRAGGGYTF.

This chain links TRBV27 with TRBJ2-7; D may be TRBD1 (6 bases). There are 13 residues in the CDR3. V lost 6 bases and J 3 bases, leaving 12 bases between the germline ends. The germline V gene has CDR1 MNHEY and CDR2 SMNVEV (reference sequence). The CDR3 nucleotides read TGTGCCAGCAGACAGACAGGAGACTACGAGCAGTACTTC. Encoded protein: CASRQTGDYEQYF.

This clonotype was seen more than once but under ten times. The rearrangement uses TRBV18 and TRBJ1-1; no definite D call. Between the trimmed V and J ends, which lost 2 bases and 6 bases, there was a span of 13 bases. The CDR3 totals 14 residues. CDR1 is KGHSH, CDR2 LQKENI, per germline. CDR3 sequence reads: CASSPWVVVAEAFF. The CDR3 DNA is TGTGCCAGCTCACCATGGGTTGTCGTTGCTGAAGCTTTCTTT.

This clonotype turned up a few times. The V gene is TRBV18, the J gene TRBJ2-4; no clear D gene. Deletions cut 3 bases from V and 1 base from J, with 19 bases between. CDR3 size: 18 residues. Per the germline V gene, CDR1 is KGHSH and CDR2 is LQKENI. This chain's CDR3 is CASSPLPSAGEAKNIQYF. In nucleotides, the CDR3 is TGTGCCAGCTCACCGTTGCCGTCCGCCGGAGAGGCCAAAAACATTCAGTACTTC.

This clonotype has more than one count but fewer than ten. The J gene is TRBJ1-1, the V gene TRBV5-1; D is perhaps TRBD1 (5 bases). The CDR3 is 15 amino acids. Germline CDR1 is SGHRS and CDR2 is YFSETQ. V was shortened by 0 bases and J by 0 bases, with 9 bases between the two germline ends. In DNA, the CDR3 is TGCGCCAGCAGCTTGGTGGGGGGGATGAACACTGAAGCTTTCTTT. This gives the protein CASSLVGGMNTEAFF.

This clonotype was observed a few times. The chain carries TRBV18 and TRBJ2-7, with TRBD1 matching 9 bases. V lost 2 bases to trimming and J lost 3 bases; unmatched junction nucleotides: 5. The CDR3 runs to 15 residues. Germline V gives CDR1 KGHSH, CDR2 LQKENI. The CDR3 spells CASSPSNRGLYEQYV. The CDR3 DNA is TGTGCCAGCTCACCATCTAACAGGGGGCTCTACGAGCAGTACGTC.

This clonotype was recorded a few times. The V and J genes are TRBV6-2 or TRBV6-3 and TRBJ2-5, with D unclear. This CDR3 is built from 13 residues. The V end was cut by 6 bases, the J end by 4 bases, with 12 bases between. Germline V lookup: CDR1 MNHEY, CDR2 SVGEGT. CDR3 DNA: TGTGCCAGCAGCCTTCTACTGGGAGAGACCCAGTACTTC. Its translation: CASSLLLGETQYF.

This sequence joins TRBV11-2 and TRBJ2-1, with a tentative D call TRBD2 (5 bases). Germline V gene sequence: CDR1 SGHAT, CDR2 FQNNGV. The CDR3 sequence is 12 residues long. V was clipped by 8 bases and J by 8 bases, with 13 bases between them. The CDR3 region is CASGYGVYEQFF. The CDR3 nucleotides read TGTGCCAGCGGGTACGGGGTCTATGAGCAGTTCTTC.